This TCR beta chain was identified during a study of identical twins. The study's findings and limits: In beta out-of-frame sequences, the excess sharing between twins was weaker.

Using its own MiXCR run on the 5' RACE reads, TCRdb lists one record per CDR3 protein. Of more than 600,000 distinct CDR3 sequences detected, 15% to 20% appear once; the ten largest clones hold around 12%. The sample holds a few counts of this clonotype. The antigen is not known. These same data were also listed under a study on T cells expressing NK-cell markers.

Sequenced input: PBMCs. This receptor was obtained from a young woman in good health.

The CDR3 DNA is TGTGCCAGCTCACCGTGGGGATTCACCGGGGAGCTGTTTTTT. Translation gives CASSPWGFTGELFF. This chain connects TRBV18 to TRBJ2-2, with D uncertain. The CDR3 has 14 residues. V was pared by 3 bases and J by 4 bases, with 9 bases between. Germline lookup yields CDR1 KGHSH and CDR2 LQKENI.